The subject of this entry is one T cell receptor beta chain. These data originate in a study of blood T cell repertoires in COVID-19. Overall study context: Acute and convalescent COVID-19 samples came from the United States, Italy and Spain. Sources were T cells, B-cell-depleted T cells, or PBMCs; the material itself was cDNA or gDNA.

In the original analysis: Estimation of nucleated cell counts relied on the amplification of reference gene primers. Profiled with immunoSEQ multiplex PCR; TCRdb holds only in-frame clones, not every one. V, J and clone size are taken as reported in that table, and D and trimming were inferred from the DNA itself. The sample carries approximately 160,000 clones, 90% recorded once. This CDR3 is 14 amino acids long. V lost 2 bases and J 5 bases, leaving 14 bases between the germline ends. Per the germline V gene, CDR1 is SGHRS and CDR2 is YFSETQ. Material: peripheral blood. This sequence joins TRBV5-1 and TRBJ2-7, with a weak D call TRBD2 (5 bases). The sequence came from a man aged 55 to 70 with active or convalescent COVID-19. In DNA form, the CDR3 reads TGCGCCAGCAGCTTTGCCCGAACTAGTCACGAGCAGTACTTC. Amino acids: CASSFARTSHEQYF.